The rows below give T cell receptor beta chains drawn from one sample of a study of T cell responses to AZD1222 COVID-19 vaccine. Repertoires were generated with immunoSEQ multiplex PCR, while TCRdb's copy carries only in-frame clones and drops some. The data show 120,000 to 150,000 clones, around 91% seen once. The source material was peripheral blood, sampled on day 0 of AZD1222 vaccination. The receptor set was obtained from an adult in good health. Both conserved end residues are part of each CDR3. The D gene is left open where the match is weak. Part of the rows lack a size; the others show once, few, many or a class for expanded clones.

CDR3 length: 13; J gene: TRBJ1-5; clone size: once; D gene: .; V gene: TRBV24-1; CDR3 DNA: TGTGCCACCAGTGATCGGGGGGTTCAGCCCCAGCATTTT; CDR3 protein: CATSDRGVQPQHF
CDR3 length: 14; J gene: TRBJ1-5; clone size: .; D gene: TRBD1; V gene: TRBV28; CDR3 DNA: TGTGCCAGCAGCTATAACAGGGGTAATCAGCCCCAGCATTTT; CDR3 protein: CASSYNRGNQPQHF
CDR3 length: 17; J gene: TRBJ1-2; clone size: .; D gene: TRBD1; V gene: TRBV19; CDR3 DNA: TGTGCCAGTAGTATAAGGGGGACAGAACTGGCTAACTATGGCTACACCTTC; CDR3 protein: CASSIRGTELANYGYTF
CDR3 length: 11; J gene: TRBJ2-7; clone size: once; D gene: .; V gene: TRBV20-1; CDR3 DNA: TGCAGTGCTAGCGGGACCTACGAGCAGTACTTC; CDR3 protein: CSASGTYEQYF
CDR3 length: 16; J gene: TRBJ2-2; clone size: .; D gene: .; V gene: TRBV5-6; CDR3 DNA: TGTGCCAGCAGCTGGGGGACGGGAGTCGCTAGCGGGGAGCTGTTTTTT; CDR3 protein: CASSWGTGVASGELFF
CDR3 length: 15; J gene: TRBJ1-5; clone size: .; D gene: .; V gene: TRBV11-2; CDR3 DNA: TGTGCCAGCAGCTCCCTCAACAGGGAGGACCAGCCCCAGCATTTT; CDR3 protein: CASSSLNREDQPQHF
CDR3 length: 16; J gene: TRBJ2-7; clone size: .; D gene: TRBD2; V gene: TRBV6-2/TRBV6-3; CDR3 DNA: TGTGCCAGCAGTGTCCCTATAGCGGGAGAGGGCTACGAGCAGTACTTC; CDR3 protein: CASSVPIAGEGYEQYF
CDR3 length: 12; J gene: TRBJ2-1; clone size: .; D gene: TRBD1; V gene: TRBV12-3/TRBV12-4; CDR3 DNA: TGTGCCAGCAGTCAGGGGGTCGATGAGCAGTTCTTC; CDR3 protein: CASSQGVDEQFF
CDR3 length: 18; J gene: TRBJ2-2; clone size: .; D gene: TRBD2; V gene: TRBV7-9; CDR3 DNA: TGTGCCAGCAGCTTATTAACTGAGCGGGAGGCCCTACGGCGGCAGCTGTTTTTT; CDR3 protein: CASSLLTEREALRRQLFF
CDR3 length: 13; J gene: TRBJ2-5; clone size: .; D gene: .; V gene: TRBV4-1; CDR3 DNA: TGCGCCAGCAGCACCGGGCCGGGGGAGACCCAGTACTTC; CDR3 protein: CASSTGPGETQYF
CDR3 length: 16; J gene: TRBJ1-6; clone size: once; D gene: TRBD1; V gene: TRBV7-9; CDR3 DNA: TGTGCCAGCAGCTTAGGCGAAGGGACAGGTAGTTCACCCCTCCACTTT; CDR3 protein: CASSLGEGTGSSPLHF
CDR3 length: 14; J gene: TRBJ2-7; clone size: many; D gene: TRBD1; V gene: TRBV5-5; CDR3 DNA: TGTGCCAGCAGCTACCGGACAGGGGACTACGAGCAGTACTTC; CDR3 protein: CASSYRTGDYEQYF
CDR3 length: 13; J gene: TRBJ2-7; clone size: .; D gene: TRBD2; V gene: TRBV2; CDR3 DNA: TGTGCCAGCAAAACCGGACTAGCTTCCGAGCAGTACTTC; CDR3 protein: CASKTGLASEQYF
CDR3 length: 15; J gene: TRBJ2-7; clone size: .; D gene: TRBD1; V gene: TRBV5-1; CDR3 DNA: TGCGCCAGCAGCTTAAGTTGGGACAGTGCCTACGAGCAGTACTTC; CDR3 protein: CASSLSWDSAYEQYF
CDR3 length: 14; J gene: TRBJ2-3; clone size: .; D gene: .; V gene: TRBV6-5; CDR3 DNA: TGTGCCAGCAGTTACGGGGCAGCGGGAGATACGCAGTATTTT; CDR3 protein: CASSYGAAGDTQYF
CDR3 length: 12; J gene: TRBJ2-7; clone size: .; D gene: .; V gene: TRBV27; CDR3 DNA: TGTGCCAGCAGCAATCTTAGGGACGAGCAGTACTTC; CDR3 protein: CASSNLRDEQYF
CDR3 length: 12; J gene: TRBJ1-2; clone size: .; D gene: .; V gene: TRBV7-9; CDR3 DNA: TGTGCCAGCAGCGGGGACATCTATGGCTACACCTTC; CDR3 protein: CASSGDIYGYTF
CDR3 length: 14; J gene: TRBJ1-1; clone size: once; D gene: .; V gene: TRBV11-2; CDR3 DNA: TGTGCCAGCAGCTTAGTTACAGGGAGGGCTGAAGCTTTCTTT; CDR3 protein: CASSLVTGRAEAFF
CDR3 length: 13; J gene: TRBJ2-5; clone size: .; D gene: .; V gene: TRBV18; CDR3 DNA: TGTGCCAGCTCACCAGGGGGCAGGGAGACCCAGTACTTC; CDR3 protein: CASSPGGRETQYF
CDR3 length: 14; J gene: TRBJ1-6; clone size: once; D gene: .; V gene: TRBV27; CDR3 DNA: TGTGCCAGCAGTATCACAGGGACCGGCGCACCCCTCCACTTT; CDR3 protein: CASSITGTGAPLHF
CDR3 length: 16; J gene: TRBJ2-1; clone size: .; D gene: .; V gene: TRBV11-2; CDR3 DNA: TGTGCCAGCAGCTACCCGTGGGACCGCTCCTACAATGAGCAGTTCTTC; CDR3 protein: CASSYPWDRSYNEQFF
CDR3 length: 15; J gene: TRBJ2-7; clone size: .; D gene: TRBD1; V gene: TRBV6-5; CDR3 DNA: TGTGCCAGCAGGAGGGACAGGGGGTTAATCTACGAGCAGTACTTC; CDR3 protein: CASRRDRGLIYEQYF
CDR3 length: 15; J gene: TRBJ1-2; clone size: .; D gene: .; V gene: TRBV9; CDR3 DNA: TGTGCCAGCAGCGTATTTGGGGGCGAATCCAATGGCTACACCTTC; CDR3 protein: CASSVFGGESNGYTF
CDR3 length: 18; J gene: TRBJ2-7; clone size: .; D gene: .; V gene: TRBV6-2/TRBV6-3; CDR3 DNA: TGTGCCAGCAGTTACTCGAGGCCAGGGAAAGTCAAGATCGACGAGCAGTACTTC; CDR3 protein: CASSYSRPGKVKIDEQYF
CDR3 length: 12; J gene: TRBJ2-7; clone size: .; D gene: .; V gene: TRBV28; CDR3 DNA: TGTGCCAGCAGATCATGGGCCTACGAGCAGTACTTC; CDR3 protein: CASRSWAYEQYF